The clone carrying this T cell receptor (beta chain) was found a few times. This specimen comes from a study of blood T cell repertoires in COVID-19. This CDR3 has 15 amino acids. The V gene end was trimmed by 11 bases and the J gene end by 0 bases; junction bases not matched to a gene: 10. The germline V gene encodes CDR1 MNHEY and CDR2 SVGAGI. Using immunoSEQ multiplex PCR, the repertoire was profiled, and TCRdb retains in-frame clones only, with some absent. The table records under 150,000 clones, roughly 85% of them present only once. The TCR comes from a human donor in a cohort sampled during active COVID-19. The rearrangement uses TRBV6-5 and TRBJ1-5; 7 bases are shared with TRBD1. Sequencing was performed on peripheral blood. Here the CDR3 reads CAARDSLYSNQPQHF. The CDR3 DNA follows: TGTGCCGCCCGGGACAGCCTATATAGCAATCAGCCCCAGCATTTT.